A selection of T cell receptor beta chains follows, all from one sample in a study of blood T cell repertoires in COVID-19. Assay used: immunoSEQ multiplex PCR; TCRdb lists only in-frame clones, some missing. The sample consists of roughly 220,000 clones, 75% to 85% of them appearing once. Input material: peripheral blood. These TCRs come from a woman between 35 and 50 years old who had recovered from COVID-19. Each CDR3 is given with its conserved first and last residue. Each record gives: D gene, J gene, clone size, V gene, CDR3 DNA, CDR3 protein. A D gene is named only where the DNA matches it firmly. Clone size is stated in some rows and not others, as once, few, many or a class when expanded.

>TRBD1|TRBJ2-7|.|TRBV29-1
TGCAGCGGGTCCGGGACAGGGGGTTATGGGGGTGACGAGCAGTACTTC
CSGSGTGGYGGDEQYF
>.|TRBJ1-5|.|TRBV15
TGTGCCACCAGCAGAGATTTGGGGGCGAGCAATCAGCCCCAGCATTTT
CATSRDLGASNQPQHF
>.|TRBJ2-3|few|TRBV6-6
TGTGCCATCGGGGGAGATACGCAGTATTTT
CAIGGDTQYF
>.|TRBJ1-5|.|TRBV9
TGTGCCAGCAGCGTAAACAGGGATGGTCAGCCCCAGCATTTT
CASSVNRDGQPQHF
>TRBD2|TRBJ2-7|.|TRBV9
TGTGCCAGCAGTATCGGACTAGCGGGGGGCGACATCTCCTACGAGCAGTACTTC
CASSIGLAGGDISYEQYF
>.|TRBJ2-3|few|TRBV7-2
TGTGCCAGCAGCTCGACAATCACAGATACGCAGTATTTT
CASSSTITDTQYF
>.|TRBJ1-1|.|TRBV12-5
TGTGCTAGTGGTTTGGACCCCCAGGGTCCCACTGAAGCTTTCTTT
CASGLDPQGPTEAFF
>TRBD1|TRBJ1-6|.|TRBV4-1
TGCGCCAGCAGCGAAGGACAGGGAAGGACCGATAATTCACCCCTCCACTTT
CASSEGQGRTDNSPLHF
>TRBD1|TRBJ2-7|.|TRBV29-1
TGCAGCGTTCTAACAGGGGGCTACGAGCAGTACTTC
CSVLTGGYEQYF
>TRBD1|TRBJ2-6|.|TRBV4-1
TGCGCCAGCAGCCAAGACATGGGACAGGGGTTTGATGGGGCCAACGTCCTGACTTTC
CASSQDMGQGFDGANVLTF
>.|TRBJ1-1|.|TRBV7-9
TGTGCCAGCAGCTTAATGACAGAGAACACTGAAGCTTTCTTT
CASSLMTENTEAFF
>TRBD2|TRBJ2-7|.|TRBV5-1
TGCGCCAGCAGCTTGGCCGGGACTATCGAGCAGTACTTC
CASSLAGTIEQYF
>.|TRBJ2-5|.|TRBV27
TGTGCCAGCGGTGGGGCCCGGGAGACCCAGTACTTC
CASGGARETQYF
>TRBD1|TRBJ1-3|.|TRBV18
TGTGCCAGCTCATTCGACAGGGACGCGGTAGACACCATATATTTT
CASSFDRDAVDTIYF
>.|TRBJ2-1|.|TRBV6-5
TGTGCCAGCAGTTACTCGCGGGGTCGGGGCCATGAGCAGTTCTTC
CASSYSRGRGHEQFF
>.|TRBJ2-3|.|TRBV28
TGTGCCAGCAGTTTATTTCCATTGAGGAGCGCGAGCACAGATACGCAGTATTTT
CASSLFPLRSASTDTQYF
>.|TRBJ2-2|.|TRBV11-2
TGTGCCAGCAGCACACGATACGCAATCGCGAACACCGGGGAGCTGTTTTTT
CASSTRYAIANTGELFF
>.|TRBJ1-1|.|TRBV5-1
TGCGCCAGCAGCTTGGACGGCGGGTACACTGAAGCTTTCTTT
CASSLDGGYTEAFF
>.|TRBJ1-2|.|TRBV6-6
TGTGCCAGCAGTTACTATCCAGGTGGCTATGGCTACACCTTC
CASSYYPGGYGYTF
>TRBD1|TRBJ2-2|.|TRBV5-1
TGCGCCAGCAGCTTTCCTATAGGACAGGTCTGGACCGGGGAGCTGTTTTTT
CASSFPIGQVWTGELFF
>.|TRBJ2-5|.|TRBV5-1
TGCGCCAGCAGCTTTTTTGGGAGTGAGACCCAGTACTTC
CASSFFGSETQYF
>.|TRBJ2-2|.|TRBV5-1
TGCGCCAGCAGACCACCAGGGTCGAACACCGGGGAGCTGTTTTTT
CASRPPGSNTGELFF
>.|TRBJ1-2|.|TRBV6-5
TGTGCCAGCAGCTACAGTACCGGGAACTATGGCTACACCTTC
CASSYSTGNYGYTF
>.|TRBJ2-3|.|TRBV7-2
TGTGCCAGCAGCTTAGTCAGGGCGGTCAGCACAGATACGCAGTATTTT
CASSLVRAVSTDTQYF
>.|TRBJ2-2|.|TRBV3-1/TRBV3-2
TGTGCCAGCAGCCGCAGGGTCAGGGGCTTGAACACCGGGGAGCTGTTTTTT
CASSRRVRGLNTGELFF
>.|TRBJ1-5|.|TRBV10-3
TGTGCCATCAGTGAGTCGAGTCGTCAGCCCCAGCATTTT
CAISESSRQPQHF
>TRBD2|TRBJ2-1|.|TRBV3-1/TRBV3-2
TGTGCCAGCAGCTATTTAGCGGGGGGGCCCAACAATGAGCAGTTCTTC
CASSYLAGGPNNEQFF
>.|TRBJ2-5|.|TRBV18
TGTGCCAGCTCATCACAAGAGACCCAGTACTTC
CASSSQETQYF
>TRBD1|TRBJ2-6|.|TRBV5-1
TGCGCCAGCAGCTTAGTCAGGGACAGGGTTGCCGGGGCCAACGTCCTGACTTTC
CASSLVRDRVAGANVLTF
>.|TRBJ1-2|.|TRBV6-5
TGTGCCAGCAGACCGACAGCCAACTATGGCTACACCTTC
CASRPTANYGYTF
>TRBD2|TRBJ2-5|.|TRBV28
TGTGCCAGCAGTTTAGGTCTAGCGGGGGAGACCCAGTACTTC
CASSLGLAGETQYF
>.|TRBJ1-1|.|TRBV2
TGTGCCAGCAGTGAACTCACCCTAATGAACACTGAAGCTTTCTTT
CASSELTLMNTEAFF
>.|TRBJ1-2|once|TRBV3-1/TRBV3-2
TGTGCCAGCAGCCAAGATCCAGGGGACTATGGCTACACCTTC
CASSQDPGDYGYTF
>TRBD1|TRBJ2-3|.|TRBV29-1
TGCAGCGCCGCCGGACAGGGCACAGATACGCAGTATTTT
CSAAGQGTDTQYF
>.|TRBJ1-4|.|TRBV3-1/TRBV3-2
TGTGCCAGCGCCGACCGGGGGTATGAAAAACTGTTTTTT
CASADRGYEKLFF
>TRBD1|TRBJ1-2|.|TRBV27
TGTGCCAGCAGTTCGGGACAGTATGTGATGGGCTACACCTTC
CASSSGQYVMGYTF
>TRBD1|TRBJ2-2|once|TRBV7-9
TGTGCCAGCAGCCCCGGGACAGGGAGGCCCCGAGGCACCGGGGAGCTGTTTTTT
CASSPGTGRPRGTGELFF
>TRBD2|TRBJ2-3|.|TRBV11-2
TGTGCCAGCAGCTTAGTTGTCGGGGGGTTAGCGCAGTATTTT
CASSLVVGGLAQYF
>.|TRBJ2-5|.|TRBV5-1
TGCGCCAGCAGTGACCCTAGGTTTCGGGAGACCCAGTACTTC
CASSDPRFRETQYF
>TRBD2|TRBJ2-1|.|TRBV7-8
TGTGCCAGCAGCTTAAAAGGCGGGGGGACCGATGAGCAGTTCTTC
CASSLKGGGTDEQFF
>TRBD1|TRBJ2-5|.|TRBV12-3/TRBV12-4
TGTGCCATCGGACAGGGGGCGCGGGAGACCCAGTACTTC
CAIGQGARETQYF
>TRBD2|TRBJ2-3|once|TRBV7-2
TGTGCCAGCAGCGAAATTAGCGGGGATTCAGATTATAGCACAGATACGCAGTATTTT
CASSEISGDSDYSTDTQYF
>.|TRBJ1-1|.|TRBV5-1
TGCGCCAGCAGCTCACACAGTGGGAACACTGAAGCTTTCTTT
CASSSHSGNTEAFF
>TRBD2|TRBJ2-1|.|TRBV5-4
TGTGCCAGCAGCGCTGCTAGCGGGGCTCACAATGAGCAGTTCTTC
CASSAASGAHNEQFF
>TRBD1|TRBJ2-1|.|TRBV6-1
TGTGCCAGCAGTGAAGCCGGGACAGAGTGGAATGAGCAGTTCTTC
CASSEAGTEWNEQFF